The T cell receptor (beta chain) under discussion was sequenced for a study of T cell responses to AZD1222 COVID-19 vaccine. Broader study findings: The study identified only five or six AZD1222 recipients as seropositive at baseline. Clonal diversity was possibly underestimated, and white British individuals and females predominated among donors. Spike-specific TCR breadth and depth were elevated following two AZD1222 doses.

This table comes from immunoSEQ multiplex PCR, and its TCRdb copy is limited to in-frame clones, with some not included. The table records roughly 56,000 clones, about four fifths of them present only once. This clone came up a few times. The antigen is undetermined. The sequences come from peripheral blood, collected 28 days after the second AZD1222 dose. The sequence came from an adult who received the AZD1222 COVID-19 vaccine.

The CDR3 spells CASSKHPDSNYGYTF. Written as DNA, the CDR3 is TGTGCCAGTAGTAAACACCCCGACAGCAACTATGGCTACACCTTC. This chain links TRBV19 with TRBJ1-2, with D perhaps matching TRBD1 (5 bases). The CDR3 loop spans 15 amino acids. V was trimmed by 4 bases and J by 2 bases, leaving 14 bases between them. The germline V gene encodes CDR1 LNHDA and CDR2 SQIVND (reference sequence).